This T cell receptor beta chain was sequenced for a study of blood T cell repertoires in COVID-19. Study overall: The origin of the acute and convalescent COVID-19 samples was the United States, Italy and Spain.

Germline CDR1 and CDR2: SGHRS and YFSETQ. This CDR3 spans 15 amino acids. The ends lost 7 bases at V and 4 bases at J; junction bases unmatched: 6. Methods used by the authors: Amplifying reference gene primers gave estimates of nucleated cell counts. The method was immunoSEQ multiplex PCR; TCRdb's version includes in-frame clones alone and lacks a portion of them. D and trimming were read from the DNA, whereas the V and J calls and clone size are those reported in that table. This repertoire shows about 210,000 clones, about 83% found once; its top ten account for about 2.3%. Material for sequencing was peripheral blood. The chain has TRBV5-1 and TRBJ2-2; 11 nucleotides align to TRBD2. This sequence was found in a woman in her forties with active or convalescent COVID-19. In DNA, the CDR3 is TGCGCCAGCCACCGACTAGCGGGGAGCACCGGGGAGCTGTTTTTT. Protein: CASHRLAGSTGELFF.